Listed below are T cell receptor beta chains from one sample, sequenced in a study of blood T cell repertoires in COVID-19. Some clones are missing from TCRdb's copy, which holds only in-frame ones; the method was immunoSEQ multiplex PCR. The table includes 100,000 to 140,000 clones, around 92% detected once. Specimen: peripheral blood. Receptor source: a man aged 40-49 years with active or convalescent COVID-19. Both conserved end residues are part of each CDR3.

cdr3_length j_call v_call cdr3_aa
17 TRBJ2-7 TRBV18 CASSPPLLSSDYYEQYF
16 TRBJ2-5 TRBV18 CASSPPRGGGVETQYF
16 TRBJ2-5 TRBV3-1/TRBV3-2 CASSQDRPGRLETQYF
11 TRBJ2-7 TRBV12-3/TRBV12-4 CASSSSYEQYF
18 TRBJ2-7 TRBV27 CASSPPRGGTGPPYEQYF
16 TRBJ2-3 TRBV4-1 CASSQDWTPPTDTQYF
14 TRBJ1-5 TRBV30 CAWSQTGSGQPQHF
13 TRBJ2-5 TRBV24-1 CATAPTGRETQYF
13 TRBJ2-1 TRBV4-1 CASSPTSYNEQFF
16 TRBJ1-1 TRBV18 CASSPAGTGAGTEAFF
14 TRBJ1-2 TRBV7-2 CASSLDMGAGGYTF
12 TRBJ1-3 TRBV10-3 CAMQGSGNTIYF
13 TRBJ1-5 TRBV30 CAWSRGNNQPQHF
11 TRBJ1-1 TRBV28 CASRTGAEAFF
15 TRBJ2-1 TRBV14 CATGTGSGPYNEQFF
13 TRBJ2-7 TRBV7-9 CASSLDRVSEQYF
13 TRBJ1-1 TRBV10-3 CAISESTTGLSFF